One sample yielded the 20 T cell receptor beta chains listed below, sequenced in a study of blood T cell repertoires in COVID-19. Repertoires were generated with immunoSEQ multiplex PCR, while TCRdb's copy carries only in-frame clones and drops some. The data hold 150,000 to 250,000 clones, with about four fifths observed a single time. The sequencing input was PBMCs or T cells enriched from blood (not recorded which). Receptor source: a man aged 35-49 years who had recovered from COVID-19.

This chain connects TRBV2 to TRBJ1-1; D gene ambiguous. Trimming stripped 3 bases from V and 1 base from J, with 15 bases between. The length of the CDR3 is 16 residues. Per the germline V gene, CDR1 is SNHLY and CDR2 is FYNNEI. The CDR3 spells CASSDSSVLPNTEAFF. In nucleotides, the CDR3 is TGTGCCAGCAGTGATTCGAGTGTACTACCGAACACTGAAGCTTTCTTT. The full variable domain, its missing parts supplied by reference TRBV2 and TRBJ1-1, is EPEVTQTPSHQVTQMGQEVILRCVPISNHLYFYWYRQILGQKVEFLVSFYNNEISEKSEIFDDQFSVERPDGSNFTLKIRSTKLEDSAMYFCASSDSSVLPNTEAFFGQGTRLTVV.

This sequence joins TRBV7-9 and TRBJ2-3; tentative D call: TRBD2 (5 bases). Per the germline V gene, CDR1 is SEHNR and CDR2 is FQNEAQ (reference sequence). V was shortened by 6 bases and J by 6 bases, with 16 bases between the two germline ends. This CDR3 region has 14 residues. The CDR3 protein is CASSFASGIDTQYF. Written as DNA, the CDR3 is TGTGCCAGCAGTTTCGCTTCGGGGATCGATACGCAGTATTTT.

V gene TRBV21-1 combines with J gene TRBJ2-7; the table's D call of TRBD1 was not tested on the DNA. TRBV21-1 is a pseudogene. This CDR3 comprises 16 residues. In DNA form, the CDR3 reads TGTGCCAGCAGCGTACCAGGGGTCAGGATCTTCCACGAGCAGTACTTC. This sequence encodes CASSVPGVRIFHEQYF.

This clone was picked up one time. The V and J genes are TRBV19 and TRBJ1-4, with 7 nucleotides matching TRBD1. CDR3 size: 15 residues. CDR1 and CDR2 (germline): LNHDA, SQIVND (reference sequence). Germline trimming cut 6 bases from V and 0 bases from J; bases unmatched to any gene: 4. The CDR3 DNA reads TGTGCCAGTAGCGGGACAGCTACAACTAATGAAAAACTGTTTTTT. It is translated as CASSGTATTNEKLFF.

This sequence joins TRBV29-1 and TRBJ1-1; D perhaps matches TRBD1 (6 bases). Trimming removed 7 bases from V and 0 bases from J, with 12 bases in between. This CDR3 comprises 13 residues. Germline CDR1 and CDR2: SQVTM and ANQGSEA. The CDR3 protein is CSGLDSMNTEAFF. The CDR3, as DNA: TGCAGCGGGTTGGACAGCATGAACACTGAAGCTTTCTTT.

The chain combines TRBV5-1 with TRBJ2-5; D may be TRBD2 (6 bases). The V end was cut by 0 bases, the J end by 1 base, with 10 bases between. CDR1 and CDR2 (germline): SGHRS, YFSETQ. This CDR3 comprises 15 residues. CDR3 coding DNA: TGCGCCAGCAGCTTGGTGGGGGGATTCCAAGAGACCCAGTACTTC. Translating it yields CASSLVGGFQETQYF.

J is TRBJ1-2 and V is TRBV30, with D possibly being TRBD1 (5 bases). From germline, CDR1 is GTSNPN and CDR2 SVGIG (reference sequence). The V end lost 0 bases, the J end lost 0 bases, and 11 bases lay between the germline ends. The CDR3 spans 15 residues. CDR3 region: CAWSVVQASNYGYTF. The CDR3 nucleotides read TGTGCCTGGAGTGTAGTACAGGCTTCTAACTATGGCTACACCTTC.

The chain joins TRBV5-4 to TRBJ1-1; TRBD1 matches 8 bases. With V trimmed by 4 bases and J by 3 bases, 2 bases remained unmatched. CDR1 and CDR2 from the germline V gene are SGHNT and YYREEE (reference sequence). This CDR3 is 13 amino acids long. The CDR3: CASSLQGDTEAFF. CDR3 nucleotides: TGTGCCAGCAGCCTACAGGGGGACACTGAAGCTTTCTTT.

This sequence joins TRBV6-6 and TRBJ2-1, with TRBD2 identical over 10 bases. With 6 bases clipped from V and 3 bases from J, the junction kept 5 bases outside the gene matches. From germline, CDR1 is MNHNY and CDR2 SVGAGI (reference sequence). The CDR3 consists of 15 residues. The CDR3 DNA follows: TGTGCCAGCAGCGTAAGCGGGGGGGACTACAATGAGCAGTTCTTC. Translation: CASSVSGGDYNEQFF.

This chain uses TRBV9 with TRBJ1-5; a weak D match, TRBD1 (5 bases). V was shortened by 0 bases and J by 0 bases, with 7 bases between the two germline ends. The CDR3 covers 15 residues. Germline V gives CDR1 SGDLS, CDR2 YYNGEE. CDR3 coding DNA: TGTGCCAGCAGCGTAGGGGGCTCTAGCAATCAGCCCCAGCATTTT. Translating it yields CASSVGGSSNQPQHF.

This clone has a single count. The chain employs TRBV4-2 and TRBJ2-1, with 8 bases matching TRBD2. With 4 bases clipped from V and 0 bases from J, the junction kept 8 bases outside the gene matches. Germline CDR1 LGHNA, CDR2 YNFKEQ. This CDR3 region has 17 residues. CDR3 sequence (DNA): TGTGCCAGCAGCCGAGCCATACTAGCGGTCTCCTACAATGAGCAGTTCTTC. Residues: CASSRAILAVSYNEQFF.

The chain joins TRBV7-4 to TRBJ1-1; D possibly corresponds to TRBD1 (5 bases). The germline V gene has CDR1 SGHVT and CDR2 SQSDAQ. The ends were cut back, 3 bases at V and 1 base at J, with 12 bases in the middle. There are 15 residues in the CDR3. The CDR3 sequence: CASSFEGTKNTEAFF. CDR3 sequence (DNA): TGTGCCAGCAGCTTTGAAGGGACTAAGAACACTGAAGCTTTCTTT.

V usage is TRBV2 and J usage is TRBJ2-3, with 11 bases that match TRBD2. The germline CDR1 and CDR2 sequences are SNHLY and FYNNEI. The CDR3 runs to 16 residues. V shed 5 bases and J 5 bases; nucleotides not matched to a gene: 9. The CDR3 loop is CASSRGVAGGLDTQYF. CDR3 DNA: TGTGCCAGCAGTCGAGGGGTAGCGGGGGGGCTAGATACGCAGTATTTT.

This chain links TRBV5-1 with TRBJ2-7; TRBD1 aligns across 7 bases. Germline V gives CDR1 SGHRS, CDR2 YFSETQ. This CDR3 comprises 14 residues. V dropped 4 bases and J dropped 9; count of bases not matched to a gene: 13. The CDR3 bases are TGCGCCAGCAGCCGTCGGGACAGCTACGAAGGGCAGTACTTC. Residues: CASSRRDSYEGQYF.

The count of this clone is one. The V and J genes are TRBV30 and TRBJ1-1, with D maybe TRBD1 (5 bases). CDR1 and CDR2 (germline): GTSNPN, SVGIG (reference sequence). V was clipped by 4 bases and J by 8 bases, with 17 bases between them. The length of the CDR3 is 13 residues. This CDR3 reads CAWMTSGRREAFF. The CDR3, as DNA: TGTGCCTGGATGACGTCAGGGCGGCGGGAAGCTTTCTTT.

The V gene is TRBV5-1, the J gene TRBJ1-1, with 9 bases that match TRBD1. CDR1 is SGHRS and CDR2 is YFSETQ in the germline V gene. V dropped 0 bases and J dropped 5; count of bases not matched to a gene: 5. The CDR3 runs to 15 residues. The CDR3, as DNA: TGCGCCAGCAGCTTGGTCGGACAGGGGTGGACTGAAGCTTTCTTT. Encoded protein: CASSLVGQGWTEAFF.

The chain combines TRBV19 with TRBJ1-3; D is possibly TRBD1 (5 bases). Germline CDR1 is LNHDA and CDR2 is SQIVND (reference sequence). This CDR3 is built from 16 residues. V lost 7 bases and J 4 bases, leaving 20 bases between the germline ends. The CDR3 region is CASTGPGLLGGNTIYF. CDR3 nucleotides: TGTGCCAGTACCGGACCGGGACTCCTAGGGGGAAACACCATATATTTT.

The rearrangement links TRBV5-1 to TRBJ2-1, with D possibly being TRBD1 (5 bases). The CDR3 consists of 12 residues. Per the germline V gene, CDR1 is SGHRS and CDR2 is YFSETQ. V lost 4 bases to trimming and J lost 8 bases, with 10 bases between them. CDR3 amino acids: CASSPQGYEQFF. In nucleotides, the CDR3 is TGCGCCAGCAGCCCGCAGGGATATGAGCAGTTCTTC. Full variable domain (rest looked up from reference TRBV5-1 and TRBJ2-1): KAGVTQTPRYLIKTRGQQVTLSCSPISGHRSVSWYQQTPGQGLQFLFEYFSETQRNKGNFPGRFSGRQFSNSRSEMNVSTLELGDSALYLCASSPQGYEQFFGPGTRLTVL.

This sequence joins TRBV5-1 and TRBJ2-7; 9 bases are a match to TRBD1. Trimming at V came to 7 bases and at J to 3 bases, leaving 8 bases not matched to a gene. The CDR3 contains 14 residues. Per the germline V gene, CDR1 is SGHRS and CDR2 is YFSETQ. The CDR3 loop reads CASYGGTGLYEQYF. The DNA for the CDR3 is TGCGCCAGCTACGGGGGGACAGGGCTCTACGAGCAGTACTTC.

This chain connects TRBV6-5 to TRBJ2-7; maybe TRBD2 (6 bases). CDR1 is MNHEY, CDR2 SVGAGI, per germline. CDR3 length: 15 residues. V lost 6 bases and J 3 bases, leaving 18 bases between the germline ends. CDR3 sequence reads: CASRQILTSGYEQYF. Here the CDR3 DNA reads TGTGCCAGCAGACAGATCCTGACTAGTGGCTACGAGCAGTACTTC.